Following are 32 T cell receptor beta chains from one sample sequenced in a study of T-cell reconstitution after alpha-beta-depleted transplantation in children. Unique molecular identifiers were incorporated during preparation of the TCRbeta library. Via MiXCR, TCRdb re-called the PCR reads, giving one row per CDR3 protein. The sample includes roughly 570,000 distinct CDR3 sequences, over 20% seen only once; the top ten take about 35%. The specimen was PBMCs, collected before TCRalphabeta/CD19-depleted stem cell transplant. The receptor set was obtained from a boy younger than two with Wiskott-Aldrich syndrome, due to receive a stem cell transplant.

This chain links TRBV28 with TRBJ2-2; perhaps TRBD2 as D (6 bases). Trimming stripped 7 bases from V and 0 bases from J, with 15 bases between. This CDR3 contains 16 residues. Looked up from germline, CDR1 is MDHEN and CDR2 is SYDVKM. CDR3 sequence reads: CASTAPGSSNTGELFF. In DNA, the CDR3 is TGTGCCAGCACGGCACCCGGGAGCTCGAACACCGGGGAGCTGTTTTTT.

The chain has TRBV7-2 and TRBJ2-7, with 10 bases that match TRBD2. Trimming cost V 5 bases and J 2 bases; bases outside gene matches: 6. Germline V lookup: CDR1 SGHTA, CDR2 FQGNSA. The CDR3 covers 15 residues. This CDR3 is CASSVLAGDPYEQYF. CDR3 DNA sequence: TGTGCCAGCAGCGTGCTAGCGGGAGACCCCTACGAGCAGTACTTC. The full variable domain, completed using reference TRBV7-2 and TRBJ2-7, is GAGVSQSPSNKVTEKGKDVELRCDPISGHTALYWYRQSLGQGLEFLIYFQGNSAPDKSGLPSDRFSAERTGGSVSTLTIQRTQQEDSAVYLCASSVLAGDPYEQYFGPGTRLTVT.

This clonotype was recorded a few times. The chain joins TRBV20-1 to TRBJ2-7; 7 nucleotides line up with TRBD1. The CDR3 is 14 amino acids. J was trimmed by 7 bases and V by 1 base; bases with no gene match: 10. CDR1 and CDR2 from the germline V gene are DFQATT and SNEGSKA (reference sequence). CDR3 protein: CSARGWTGFSEQYF. CDR3 DNA sequence: TGCAGTGCTAGAGGATGGACAGGATTTAGTGAGCAGTACTTC.

The chain uses TRBV10-3 and TRBJ1-2; 8 bases are a match to TRBD1. The CDR3 length is 14 residues. With 0 bases clipped from V and 8 bases from J, the junction kept 5 bases outside the gene matches. In germline, CDR1 is ENHRY, CDR2 SYGVKD. The CDR3 sequence: CAISESGQGKGYTF. CDR3 DNA sequence: TGTGCCATCAGTGAGTCCGGACAGGGCAAAGGCTACACCTTC.

CDR3 sequence: CASSLGPGMSYNEQFF. CDR3 bases: TGCGCCAGCAGCTTGGGTCCGGGTATGTCCTACAATGAGCAGTTCTTC. The chain combines TRBV5-1 with TRBJ2-1; unclear D gene. V lost 0 bases and J 1 base, leaving 11 bases between the germline ends. CDR3 length: 16 residues. Germline lookup yields CDR1 SGHRS and CDR2 YFSETQ.

The chain combines TRBV11-2 with TRBJ2-7, with D hard to call. In germline, CDR1 is SGHAT, CDR2 FQNNGV. V was cut by 2 bases and J by 0 bases, with 11 bases left in between. CDR3 length equals 15 residues. The DNA of the CDR3 is TGTGCCAGCAGCTTATGGGCTGGCGGCTCCTACGAGCAGTACTTC. Translated, it gives CASSLWAGGSYEQYF.

V and J are TRBV7-9 and TRBJ1-4; 9 nucleotides match TRBD1. Unmatched junction bases numbered 6, after V lost 2 bases and J lost 8 bases. Germline V gene sequence: CDR1 SEHNR, CDR2 FQNEAQ (reference sequence). The CDR3 spans 15 residues. CDR3 region: CASSLTGGLREKLFF. The CDR3 region has the DNA TGTGCCAGCAGCTTAACAGGGGGCCTACGGGAAAAACTGTTTTTT.

This clonotype was picked up a small number of times. This sequence joins TRBV12-3 or TRBV12-4 and TRBJ1-2; D is perhaps TRBD1 (5 bases). V shed 3 bases and J shed 6 bases, with 14 bases lying between them. The CDR3 contains 14 residues. Written as DNA, the CDR3 is TGTGCCAGCAGTTTTAGGCAGGGAGAGGATGGCTACACCTTC. Translation: CASSFRQGEDGYTF.

The rearrangement uses TRBV2 and TRBJ2-5; D possibly matches TRBD1 or TRBD2 (5 bases each). This CDR3 comprises 15 residues. Trimming removed 6 bases from V and 1 base from J, with 15 bases in between. Looked up from germline, CDR1 is SNHLY and CDR2 is FYNNEI. The CDR3 coding sequence is TGTGCCAGCAGCGATAGGGGACGCCTCCAAGAGACCCAGTACTTC. Residues: CASSDRGRLQETQYF. Together with reference TRBV2 and TRBJ2-5, the CDR3 gives the full variable domain: EPEVTQTPSHQVTQMGQEVILRCVPISNHLYFYWYRQILGQKVEFLVSFYNNEISEKSEIFDDQFSVERPDGSNFTLKIRSTKLEDSAMYFCASSDRGRLQETQYFGPGTRLLVL.

The rearrangement uses TRBV9 and TRBJ2-5, with TRBD2 matching 11 bases. CDR1 is SGDLS, CDR2 YYNGEE, per germline. The CDR3 runs to 16 residues. Trimming at V came to 0 bases and at J to 5 bases, leaving 6 bases not matched to a gene. The DNA for the CDR3 is TGTGCCAGCAGCGTAGCTGCACTAGCGGGAGTGGAGACCCAGTACTTC. Encoded protein: CASSVAALAGVETQYF.

This clonotype was seen ten or more times. The rearrangement links TRBV5-1 to TRBJ2-2; D is unresolved. Trimming removed 5 bases at V and 7 bases at J, with 9 bases between. The germline gives CDR1 SGHRS, CDR2 YFSETQ. This CDR3 has 12 residues. The CDR3 region is CASSFQIGELFF. In DNA form, the CDR3 reads TGCGCCAGCAGTTTTCAAATCGGGGAGCTGTTTTTT.

This clonotype was seen more than once but under ten times. The chain recombines TRBV2 with TRBJ2-1; no definite D call. The CDR3 is 16 amino acids. Trimming left V 10 bases short and J 5 bases short, with 24 bases between. CDR1 is SNHLY and CDR2 is FYNNEI in the germline V gene. The CDR3 here is CATSKNQPHPNNEQFF. The CDR3 nucleotides are TGTGCCACCAGCAAAAATCAGCCCCACCCGAACAATGAGCAGTTCTTC.

This clonotype has only a few counts. The rearrangement joins TRBV12-3 or TRBV12-4 to TRBJ2-7; D ambiguous. This CDR3 region has 14 residues. With 4 bases removed from V and 7 bases from J, the gap between germline ends came to 17 bases. The CDR3 loop reads CASSSSPVDGEQYF. In DNA form, the CDR3 reads TGTGCCAGCAGTTCGAGCCCGGTCGACGGTGAGCAGTACTTC.

This clonotype was seen more than once but under ten times. The chain links TRBV5-4 to TRBJ1-6; tentatively, D is TRBD1 (5 bases). Germline-derived CDR1 and CDR2 are SGHNT and YYREEE (reference sequence). The CDR3 spans 15 residues. V gave up 2 bases and J gave up 4 bases, with 10 bases separating them. DNA for the CDR3: TGTGCCAGCAGCTTATCTGGGGGTTATAATTCACCCCTCCACTTT. This gives the protein CASSLSGGYNSPLHF.

This clonotype was counted only a few times. The chain couples TRBV3-1 to TRBJ2-1; 13 nucleotides line up with TRBD2. The CDR3 totals 16 residues. The V gene's germline CDR1 is LGHDT and CDR2 YNNKEL (reference sequence). The V segment lost 4 bases and the J segment 7 bases; nucleotides outside the gene matches: 7. In nucleotides, the CDR3 is TGTGCCAGCAGCCCACAGACTAGCGGGAGGTATAATGAGCAGTTCTTC. Translation: CASSPQTSGRYNEQFF.

There are a few counts of this clonotype. This chain connects TRBV10-3 to TRBJ2-1, with D perhaps matching TRBD2 (5 bases). Germline V CDR1 and CDR2: ENHRY, SYGVKD. The CDR3 extends over 14 amino acids. V was shortened by 2 bases and J by 5 bases, with 10 bases between the two germline ends. In DNA form, the CDR3 reads TGTGCCATCAGTGAGCTAGCTACCAACAATGAGCAGTTCTTC. It encodes CAISELATNNEQFF.

V gene TRBV10-3 combines with J gene TRBJ2-2; 13 bases match TRBD2. The CDR3 has 16 residues. Looked up from germline, CDR1 is ENHRY and CDR2 is SYGVKD. The V gene end was trimmed by 7 bases and the J gene end by 4 bases; junction bases not matched to a gene: 6. The CDR3 sequence is CAITATSGRSTGELFF. CDR3 bases: TGTGCCATCACCGCGACTAGCGGGAGGTCCACCGGGGAGCTGTTTTTT.

The gene calls are TRBV5-1 and TRBJ2-7; D gene ambiguous. The CDR3 contains 15 residues. Germline assignment: CDR1 SGHRS and CDR2 YFSETQ. The V end was cut by 6 bases, the J end by 2 bases, with 18 bases between. DNA for the CDR3: TGCGCCAGCACCCTCACTCCGACGGACCCCTACGAGCAGTACTTC. Amino acid sequence: CASTLTPTDPYEQYF. Filled out from reference TRBV5-1 and TRBJ2-7, the complete variable domain reads KAGVTQTPRYLIKTRGQQVTLSCSPISGHRSVSWYQQTPGQGLQFLFEYFSETQRNKGNFPGRFSGRQFSNSRSEMNVSTLELGDSALYLCASTLTPTDPYEQYFGPGTRLTVT.

This sequence joins TRBV12-3 or TRBV12-4 and TRBJ2-3, with 13 bases identical to TRBD2. J lost 4 bases, V lost 6 bases, and 4 bases had no gene match. The CDR3 covers 15 residues. The CDR3 DNA follows: TGTGCCAGCAGGCAACTAGCGGGAGGGCCAGATACGCAGTATTTT. Translating it yields CASRQLAGGPDTQYF.

The rearrangement uses TRBV12-3 or TRBV12-4 and TRBJ2-1; the match to TRBD2 covers 11 bases. With V trimmed by 6 bases and J by 4 bases, 11 bases remained unmatched. The CDR3 covers 17 residues. The CDR3 sequence: CASSRTMTSGAYNEQFF. The CDR3 nucleotides read TGTGCCAGCAGCAGAACCATGACTAGCGGGGCATACAATGAGCAGTTCTTC.

This sequence joins TRBV20-1 and TRBJ2-3; tentatively, D is TRBD1 (5 bases). Germline loops: CDR1 DFQATT, CDR2 SNEGSKA (reference sequence). The V and J ends lost 1 base and 6 bases respectively, with 14 bases between them. This CDR3 has 14 residues. Here the CDR3 reads CSARGPGRRDTQYF. The CDR3 DNA reads as TGCAGTGCTAGAGGGCCAGGGCGAAGGGATACGCAGTATTTT.

This sequence joins TRBV5-1 and TRBJ2-1, with D uncertain. CDR1 is SGHRS, CDR2 YFSETQ, per germline. Trimming took off 7 bases at V and 0 bases at J, with 11 bases between the two ends. CDR3 length: 14 amino acids. The CDR3 sequence is CASAAASSYNEQFF. DNA of the CDR3: TGCGCCAGCGCAGCAGCGAGCTCCTACAATGAGCAGTTCTTC.

This clonotype turned up a few times. V gene TRBV28 combines with J gene TRBJ2-1; TRBD1 might be the D (5 bases). Germline loops: CDR1 MDHEN, CDR2 SYDVKM. This CDR3 has 13 residues. Trimming took off 3 bases at V and 14 bases at J, with 17 bases between the two ends. CDR3: CASSLTFLTVKFF. For the CDR3, the DNA is TGTGCCAGCAGTTTGACGTTTCTGACAGTGAAGTTCTTC.

The chain is built from TRBV12-5 and TRBJ2-3, with D possibly being TRBD1 or TRBD2 (5 bases each). Germline assignment: CDR1 LGHNT and CDR2 FRNRAP. This CDR3 contains 15 residues. V shed 0 bases and J shed 4 bases, with 11 bases lying between them. The DNA of the CDR3 is TGTGCTAGTGGTTTGGTTGTGGGGGTGGCAGATACGCAGTATTTT. It yields the protein CASGLVVGVADTQYF.

This chain joins TRBV5-4 and TRBJ2-1, with 8 nucleotides matching TRBD2. After removal of 4 bases from V and 2 bases from J, the junction contained 5 bases not matched to a gene. The CDR3 has 15 amino acids. The germline V gene encodes CDR1 SGHNT and CDR2 YYREEE (reference sequence). The CDR3 bases are TGTGCCAGCAGCGTCGGGACTAGTCCCTACAATGAGCAGTTCTTC. This translates into CASSVGTSPYNEQFF.

The chain uses TRBV5-1 and TRBJ2-1, with D maybe TRBD2 (6 bases). This CDR3 comprises 16 residues. V shed 4 bases and J shed 0 bases, with 14 bases lying between them. The germline V gene has CDR1 SGHRS and CDR2 YFSETQ. The CDR3, as DNA: TGCGCCAGCAGCCTTAGCGGTCAAAGCTCCTACAATGAGCAGTTCTTC. Translating it yields CASSLSGQSSYNEQFF.

The rearrangement joins TRBV5-1 to TRBJ2-3, with 9 bases matching TRBD2. Germline trimming cut 9 bases from V and 1 base from J; bases unmatched to any gene: 3. The CDR3 covers 13 residues. Germline V lookup: CDR1 SGHRS, CDR2 YFSETQ. The CDR3, as DNA: TGCGCCACAAAGCGGGAGGGCACAGATACGCAGTATTTT. Encoded protein: CATKREGTDTQYF.

The chain carries TRBV7-3 and TRBJ2-1, with D possibly being TRBD1 (5 bases). V shed 5 bases and J shed 6 bases, with 20 bases lying between them. The CDR3 has 16 amino acids. Germline CDR1 is SGHTA and CDR2 is FQGTGA. As DNA, the CDR3 is TGTGCCAGCAGCCCCCTCGGAGTAATAGGGGCCAATGAGCAGTTCTTC. This translates into CASSPLGVIGANEQFF.

The chain links TRBV20-1 to TRBJ2-3, with 13 positions matching TRBD2. This CDR3 is built from 14 residues. Germline loops: CDR1 DFQATT, CDR2 SNEGSKA (reference sequence). V lost 4 bases, J lost 3 bases, and 1 base stayed unmatched. CDR3 nucleotides: TGCAGTGCTAAGGGACTAGCGGGAACAGATACGCAGTATTTT. It yields the protein CSAKGLAGTDTQYF.

This clonotype was observed a handful of times. The chain combines TRBV6-5 with TRBJ2-3; TRBD2 matches 7 bases. The CDR3 sequence is 16 residues long. Germline loops: CDR1 MNHEY, CDR2 SVGAGI. V shed 2 bases, J shed 0 bases, and the junction held 5 bases outside the gene matches. CDR3 nucleotide sequence: TGTGCCAGCAGTTACGGCCGGGGGGTGAGCACAGATACGCAGTATTTT. It translates to CASSYGRGVSTDTQYF.

The chain couples TRBV29-1 to TRBJ2-5; D remains ambiguous. The CDR3 is 14 residues long. Germline loops: CDR1 SQVTM, CDR2 ANQGSEA. Trimming removed 4 bases from V and 0 bases from J, with 12 bases in between. CDR3 amino acids: CSVGSPYYQETQYF. CDR3 DNA: TGCAGCGTTGGGTCACCTTATTACCAAGAGACCCAGTACTTC.

J is TRBJ1-1 and V is TRBV30; perhaps TRBD1 as D (5 bases). This CDR3 is built from 14 residues. In germline, CDR1 is GTSNPN, CDR2 SVGIG (reference sequence). Between the trimmed V and J ends, which lost 4 bases and 1 base, there was a span of 13 bases. The CDR3, as DNA: TGTGCCTGGACCCCTGGACATCGGAACACTGAAGCTTTCTTT. Translation: CAWTPGHRNTEAFF.